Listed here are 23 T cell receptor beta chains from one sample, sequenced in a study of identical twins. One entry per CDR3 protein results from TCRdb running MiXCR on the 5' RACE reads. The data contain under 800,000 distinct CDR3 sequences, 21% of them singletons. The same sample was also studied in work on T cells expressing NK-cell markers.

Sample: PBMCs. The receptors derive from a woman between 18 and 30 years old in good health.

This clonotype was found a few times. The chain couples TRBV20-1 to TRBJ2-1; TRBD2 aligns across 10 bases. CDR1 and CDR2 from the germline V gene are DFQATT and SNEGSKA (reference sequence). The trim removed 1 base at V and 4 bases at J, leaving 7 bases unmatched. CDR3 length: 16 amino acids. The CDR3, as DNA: TGCAGTGCTAGAGGCGAACTAGCGGGGATATACAATGAGCAGTTCTTC. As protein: CSARGELAGIYNEQFF.

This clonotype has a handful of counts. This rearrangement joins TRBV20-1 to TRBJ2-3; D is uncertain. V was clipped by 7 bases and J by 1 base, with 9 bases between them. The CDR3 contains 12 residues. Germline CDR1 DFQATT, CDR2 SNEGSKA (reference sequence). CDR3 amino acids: CSVKGRTDTQYF. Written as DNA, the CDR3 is TGCAGTGTAAAAGGGCGCACAGATACGCAGTATTTT.

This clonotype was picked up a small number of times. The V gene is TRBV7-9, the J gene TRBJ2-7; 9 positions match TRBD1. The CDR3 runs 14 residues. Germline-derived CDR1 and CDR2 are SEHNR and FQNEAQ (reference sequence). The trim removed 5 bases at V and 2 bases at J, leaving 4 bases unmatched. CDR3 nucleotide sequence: TGTGCCAGCAGCCACGGACAGGGGCCCTACGAGCAGTACTTC. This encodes CASSHGQGPYEQYF.

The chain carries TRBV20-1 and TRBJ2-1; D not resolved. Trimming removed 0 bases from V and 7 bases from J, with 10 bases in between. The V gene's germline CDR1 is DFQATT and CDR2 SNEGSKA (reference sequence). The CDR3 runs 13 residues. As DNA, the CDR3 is TGCAGTGCTAGAGATCCCTCCAAGAATGAGCAGTTCTTC. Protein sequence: CSARDPSKNEQFF.

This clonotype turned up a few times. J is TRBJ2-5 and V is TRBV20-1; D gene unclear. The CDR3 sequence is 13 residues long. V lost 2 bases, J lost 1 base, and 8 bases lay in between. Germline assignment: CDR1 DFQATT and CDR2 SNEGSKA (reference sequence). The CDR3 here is CSARMGIQETQYF. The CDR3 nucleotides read TGCAGTGCTAGAATGGGGATCCAAGAGACCCAGTACTTC.

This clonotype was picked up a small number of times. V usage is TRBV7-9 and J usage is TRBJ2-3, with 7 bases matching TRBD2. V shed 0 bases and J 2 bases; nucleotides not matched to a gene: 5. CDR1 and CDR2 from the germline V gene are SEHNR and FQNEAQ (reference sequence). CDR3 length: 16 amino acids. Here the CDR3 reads CASSLAIRGDTDTQYF. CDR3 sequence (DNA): TGTGCCAGCAGCTTAGCGATACGGGGGGACACAGATACGCAGTATTTT.

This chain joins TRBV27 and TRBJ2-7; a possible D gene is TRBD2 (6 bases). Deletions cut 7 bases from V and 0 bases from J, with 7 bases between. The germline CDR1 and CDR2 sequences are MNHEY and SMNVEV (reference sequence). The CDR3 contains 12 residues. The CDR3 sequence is CASKEGSYEQYF. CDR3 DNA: TGTGCCAGCAAGGAGGGCTCCTACGAGCAGTACTTC.

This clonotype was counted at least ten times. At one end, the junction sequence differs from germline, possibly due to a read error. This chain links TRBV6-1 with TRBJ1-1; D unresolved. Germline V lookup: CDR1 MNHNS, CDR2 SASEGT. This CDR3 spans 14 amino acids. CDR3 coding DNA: TGTGCCAGCAGTGAAGGGCAGGTCCAGGCCGAACGGGAGTTT. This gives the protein CASSEGQVQAEREF.

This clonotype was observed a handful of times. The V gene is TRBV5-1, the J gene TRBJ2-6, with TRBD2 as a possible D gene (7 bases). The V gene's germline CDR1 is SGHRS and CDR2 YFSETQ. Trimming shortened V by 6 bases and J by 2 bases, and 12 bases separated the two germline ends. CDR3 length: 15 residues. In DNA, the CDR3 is TGCGCCAGCATTCCCGGGGGGCCTGGGGCCAACGTCCTGACTTTC. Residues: CASIPGGPGANVLTF.

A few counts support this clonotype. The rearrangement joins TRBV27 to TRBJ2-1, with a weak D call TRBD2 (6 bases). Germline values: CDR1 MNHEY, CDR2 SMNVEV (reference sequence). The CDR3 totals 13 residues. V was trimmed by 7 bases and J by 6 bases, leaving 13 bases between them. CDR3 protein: CASTFGRGNEQFF. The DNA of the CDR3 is TGTGCCAGCACCTTCGGGCGGGGCAATGAGCAGTTCTTC.

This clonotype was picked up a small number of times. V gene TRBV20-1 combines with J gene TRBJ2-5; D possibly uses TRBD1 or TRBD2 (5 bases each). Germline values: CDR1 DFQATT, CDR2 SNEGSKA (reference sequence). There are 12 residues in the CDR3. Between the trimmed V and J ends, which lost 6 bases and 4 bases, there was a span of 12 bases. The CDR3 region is CSARGGIETQYF. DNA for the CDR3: TGCAGTGCGCGTGGGGGTATAGAGACCCAGTACTTC.

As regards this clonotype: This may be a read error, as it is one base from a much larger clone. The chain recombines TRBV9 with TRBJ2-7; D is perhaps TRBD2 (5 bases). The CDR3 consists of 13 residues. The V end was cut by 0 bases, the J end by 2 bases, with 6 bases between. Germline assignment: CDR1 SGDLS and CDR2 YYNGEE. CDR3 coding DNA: TGTGCCAGCAGCGTAGACGGGACCTACGAGCAGTACTTC. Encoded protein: CASSVDGTYEQYF.

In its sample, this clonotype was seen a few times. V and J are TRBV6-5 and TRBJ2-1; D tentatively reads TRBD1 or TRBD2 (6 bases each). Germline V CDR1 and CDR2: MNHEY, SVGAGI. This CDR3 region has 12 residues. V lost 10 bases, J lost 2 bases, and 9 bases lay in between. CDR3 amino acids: CATGAPYNEQFF. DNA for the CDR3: TGTGCCACGGGGGCCCCCTACAATGAGCAGTTCTTC.

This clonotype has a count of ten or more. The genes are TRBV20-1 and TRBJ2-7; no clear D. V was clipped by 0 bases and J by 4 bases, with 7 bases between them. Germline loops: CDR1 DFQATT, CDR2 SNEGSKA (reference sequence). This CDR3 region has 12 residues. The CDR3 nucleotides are TGCAGTGCTAGAGATCGCGATTACGAGCAGTACTTC. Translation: CSARDRDYEQYF.

CDR3 protein: CASSRASGVSNQPQHF. CDR3 DNA: TGTGCCAGCAGTCGAGCAAGTGGGGTTAGCAATCAGCCCCAGCATTTT. V and J are TRBV3-1 and TRBJ1-5; no firm D call. Trimming stripped 6 bases from V and 0 bases from J, with 15 bases between. CDR3 length: 16 residues. Germline-derived CDR1 and CDR2 are LGHDT and YNNKEL (reference sequence).

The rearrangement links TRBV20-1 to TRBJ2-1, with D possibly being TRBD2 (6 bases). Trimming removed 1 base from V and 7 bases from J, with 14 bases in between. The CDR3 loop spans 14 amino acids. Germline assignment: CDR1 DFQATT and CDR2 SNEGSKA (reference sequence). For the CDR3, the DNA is TGCAGTGCTAGAGGTGGACTAAGTGGTAATGAGCAGTTCTTC. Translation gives CSARGGLSGNEQFF.

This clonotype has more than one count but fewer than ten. CDR3: CSASKTGDAGELFF. DNA for the CDR3: TGCAGTGCTAGTAAGACTGGAGATGCCGGGGAGCTGTTTTTT. The genes are TRBV20-1 and TRBJ2-2; D unclear. Trimming left V 3 bases short and J 6 bases short, with 14 bases between. Germline-derived CDR1 and CDR2 are DFQATT and SNEGSKA (reference sequence). The CDR3 length is 14 residues.

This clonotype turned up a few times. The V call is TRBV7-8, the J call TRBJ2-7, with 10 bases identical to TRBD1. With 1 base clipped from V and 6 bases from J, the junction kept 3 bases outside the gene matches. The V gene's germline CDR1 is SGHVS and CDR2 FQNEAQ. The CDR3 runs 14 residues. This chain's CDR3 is CASSLGGQGFEQYF. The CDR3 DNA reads TGTGCCAGCAGCTTAGGGGGACAGGGGTTCGAGCAGTACTTC.

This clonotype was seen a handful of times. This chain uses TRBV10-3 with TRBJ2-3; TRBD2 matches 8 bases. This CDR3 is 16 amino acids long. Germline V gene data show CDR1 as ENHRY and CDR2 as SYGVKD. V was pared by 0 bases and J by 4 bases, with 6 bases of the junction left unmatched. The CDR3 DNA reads TGTGCCATCAGTGAGTCTATAGCGGGGAGCGCAGATACGCAGTATTTT. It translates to CAISESIAGSADTQYF.

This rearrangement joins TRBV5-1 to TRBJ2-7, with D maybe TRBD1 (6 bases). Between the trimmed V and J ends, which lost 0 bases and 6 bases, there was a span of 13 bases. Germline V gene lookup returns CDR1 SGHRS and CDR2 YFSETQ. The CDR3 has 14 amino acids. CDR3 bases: TGCGCCAGCAGCTTGGAGGGACAAGGCGGCGAGCAGTACTTC. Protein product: CASSLEGQGGEQYF.

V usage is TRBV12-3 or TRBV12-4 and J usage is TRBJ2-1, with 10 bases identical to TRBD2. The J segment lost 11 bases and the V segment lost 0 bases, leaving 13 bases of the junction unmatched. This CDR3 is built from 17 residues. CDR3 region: CASSLAPGLAAVVQQFF. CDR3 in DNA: TGTGCCAGCAGTTTAGCTCCTGGACTAGCGGCGGTCGTTCAGCAGTTCTTC.

CDR3 loop: CSVEDLDRGSEAFF. As DNA, the CDR3 is TGCAGCGTTGAAGATTTGGACAGGGGAAGTGAAGCTTTCTTT. The V gene is TRBV29-1, the J gene TRBJ1-1, with 9 bases that match TRBD1. The CDR3 is 14 residues long. Germline CDR1 SQVTM, CDR2 ANQGSEA. Germline trimming cut 0 bases from V and 7 bases from J; bases unmatched to any gene: 6.

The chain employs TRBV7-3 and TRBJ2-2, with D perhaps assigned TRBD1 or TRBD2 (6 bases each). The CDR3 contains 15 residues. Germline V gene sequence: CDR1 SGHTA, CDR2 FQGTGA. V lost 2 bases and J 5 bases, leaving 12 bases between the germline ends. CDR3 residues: CASSLFGGWTGELFF. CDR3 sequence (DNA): TGTGCCAGCAGCTTATTCGGGGGCTGGACCGGGGAGCTGTTTTTT.